This T cell receptor beta chain was documented in a study of spatial heterogeneity in lung cancer. The V end was cut by 3 bases, the J end by 2 bases, with 14 bases between. CDR1 SGHAT and CDR2 FQNNGV come from the germline V gene. The CDR3 is made up of 15 amino acids. Time point defined: sample taken at primary tumor resection. Unsorted whole RNA from tumor, nontumor lung or frozen PBMC underwent sequencing. This clonotype showed up many times. Its antigen remains unidentified. Findings of the study overall: In blood, ubiquitous expanded tumor TCRs appeared more at resection than follow-up.

Carried by each TCR cDNA molecule was a unique molecular identifier. TCRdb re-called the 5' RACE reads with MiXCR, one entry per CDR3 protein. The sample shows 20,000 to 25,000 distinct CDR3 sequences, 3.5% to 5.5% of them seen only once. Sequenced material: PBMCs, taken at surgery. V and J are TRBV11-2 and TRBJ2-7; no reliable D call. The clonotype was recovered from a male donor with early-stage non-small cell lung cancer. Here the CDR3 DNA reads TGTGCCAGCAGCTTCCAACCCCTTGGCCCCTACGAGCAGTACTTC. Translation: CASSFQPLGPYEQYF.